A selection of T cell receptor beta chains follows, all from one sample in a study of T cells in tuberculosis. Sequenced by immunoSEQ multiplex PCR; TCRdb stores in-frame clones only, minus some. The data show about 88,000 clones, with about nine tenths seen just once and over 1.5% held by the top ten. Sequenced material: CD1b-GMM tetramer-negative cells sorted from PBMCs. The receptors originated from an adult woman with latent tuberculosis. CDR3s include the opening cysteine and the closing phenylalanine or tryptophan. The order of the fields is V gene, CDR3 length, CDR3 protein.

TRBV11-2 | 16 | CASSLDFDRGRSPLHF
TRBV11-2 | 13 | CASSLDRSGGQYF
TRBV5-4 | 14 | CASRMTSGGGELFF
TRBV6-5 | 14 | CASSYLGSSTEAFF
TRBV7-8 | 14 | CASSLASAGAEQYF
TRBV4-2 | 14 | CASSQANRGWGYTF
TRBV6-1 | 14 | CASSERVIVAEAFF
TRBV19 | 16 | CASSRTENRFVNGYTF
TRBV18 | 12 | CASSQGGETQYF
TRBV18 | 16 | CASSPASGGNTDTQYF
TRBV2 | 15 | CASSLGQRMNTEAFF
TRBV11-2 | 15 | CASSKRGTGGYEQFF
TRBV27 | 12 | CASSFLGGELFF
TRBV27 | 17 | CASSSWDRGRFKETQYF
TRBV9 | 15 | CASSFGTGRNSPLHF
TRBV5-4 | 13 | CASSRQLEEKLFF
TRBV19 | 14 | CASRGTTEAYEQYF
TRBV7-2 | 15 | CASSPEHRGTDTQYF
TRBV10-2 | 14 | CASSLTTTTGELFF
TRBV27 | 16 | CASRRRGGTYNSPLHF
TRBV11-3 | 17 | CASSSRTGGSSYNEQFF
TRBV5-6 | 14 | CASSLDRGGRGYTF
TRBV19 | 16 | CASSIVSGATNEKLFF
TRBV5-1 | 14 | CASSRQGNIYEQYF
TRBV29-1 | 15 | CSVEDLPGGEVGYTF
TRBV7-3 | 18 | CASSLYGTSGISTDTQYF
TRBV4-1 | 13 | CASSQEGGRGYTF
TRBV7-9 | 15 | CASSTPTSSGNTIYF
TRBV2 | 15 | CASGERGDYTDTQYF
TRBV25-1 | 12 | CASSADGRGQYF
TRBV19 | 14 | CASSIAGYTGELFF
TRBV5-1 | 12 | CASSLAREEQYF
TRBV5-6 | 12 | CASSLRGREQYF
TRBV27 | 13 | CASSIARRDTQYF
TRBV6-5 | 16 | CASSYSTGGYSSGYTF
TRBV2 | 14 | CASSGQFLNTEAFF
TRBV14 | 13 | CASSQSGSYEQYF
TRBV15 | 15 | CATSRAGTTNEKLFF
TRBV5-1 | 15 | CASSRGGGANEKLFF
TRBV27 | 13 | CASGPDRGDGYTF
TRBV6-5 | 11 | CASRSDREAFF
TRBV5-8 | 17 | CASSLVKTGASTDTQYF